The following is a TCR beta chain sequence with its context. The CDR3 is made up of 14 amino acids. Germline V CDR1 and CDR2: SNHLY, FYNNEI. V was shortened by 11 bases and J by 1 base, with 16 bases between the two germline ends. This sample was included in a study of cytomegalovirus exposure and HLA in healthy donors. The PCR made use of 60 Vbeta and 13 Jbeta primers. Method: immunoSEQ multiplex PCR; TCRdb's copy keeps in-frame clones and lacks some. The sample yields tens of thousands of clones, 67% seen once. This rearrangement joins TRBV2 to TRBJ2-3; tentatively, D is TRBD2 (7 bases). The TCR comes from a woman in her fifties or sixties in good health and CMV-seropositive. The sequencing input was PBMCs. The CDR3 here is CAGLGGGGTDTQYF. The CDR3, as DNA: TGTGCCGGCCTGGGAGGGGGGGGCACAGATACGCAGTATTTT.